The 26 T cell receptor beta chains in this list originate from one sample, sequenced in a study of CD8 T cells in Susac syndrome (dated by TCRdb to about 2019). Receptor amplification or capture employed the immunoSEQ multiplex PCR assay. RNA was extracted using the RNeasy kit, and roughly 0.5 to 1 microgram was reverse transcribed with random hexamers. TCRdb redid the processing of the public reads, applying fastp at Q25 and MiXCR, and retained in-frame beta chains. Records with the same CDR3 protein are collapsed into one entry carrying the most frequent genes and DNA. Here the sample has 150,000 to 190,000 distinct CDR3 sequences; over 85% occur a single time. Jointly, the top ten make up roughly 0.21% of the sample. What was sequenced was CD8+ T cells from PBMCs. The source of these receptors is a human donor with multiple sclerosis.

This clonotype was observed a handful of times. The CDR3 reads CASSLGLRNTEAFF. As DNA, the CDR3 is TGTGCCAGCAGCCTTGGGTTGAGGAACACTGAAGCTTTCTTT. The chain couples TRBV5-6 to TRBJ1-1; D uncertain. Germline V lookup: CDR1 SGHDT, CDR2 YYEEEE. The ends were cut back, 4 bases at V and 1 base at J, with 11 bases in the middle. CDR3 length equals 14 residues. Filled out from reference TRBV5-6 and TRBJ1-1, the complete variable domain reads DAGVTQSPTHLIKTRGQQVTLRCSPKSGHDTVSWYQQALGQGPQFIFQYYEEEERQRGNFPDRFSGHQFPNYSSELNVNALLLGDSALYLCASSLGLRNTEAFFGQGTRLTVV.

In DNA form, the CDR3 reads TGCAGTGCTAGAGATAGGCTCTGGTCGGTCTATGGCTACACCTTC. It is translated as CSARDRLWSVYGYTF. The chain links TRBV20-1 to TRBJ1-2; D is uncertain. Germline assignment: CDR1 DFQATT and CDR2 SNEGSKA (reference sequence). The V gene lost 0 bases and the J gene lost 4 bases, with 15 bases spanning the gap. The CDR3 has 15 amino acids.

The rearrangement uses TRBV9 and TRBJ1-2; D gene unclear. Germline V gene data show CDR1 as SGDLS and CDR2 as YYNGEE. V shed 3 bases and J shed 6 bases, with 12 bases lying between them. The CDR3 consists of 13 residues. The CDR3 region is CASSEGGRDGYTF. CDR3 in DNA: TGTGCCAGCAGCGAGGGTGGGCGGGATGGCTACACCTTC.

The CDR3 loop reads CASSPPGQPPYEQYF. CDR3 DNA sequence: TGTGCCAGCAGCCCCCCGGGACAGCCGCCTTACGAGCAGTACTTC. The chain recombines TRBV6-2 or TRBV6-3 with TRBJ2-7, with TRBD1 matching 7 bases. From germline, CDR1 is MNHEY and CDR2 SVGEGT. Trimming at V came to 6 bases and at J to 4 bases, leaving 12 bases not matched to a gene. The CDR3 is 15 residues long.

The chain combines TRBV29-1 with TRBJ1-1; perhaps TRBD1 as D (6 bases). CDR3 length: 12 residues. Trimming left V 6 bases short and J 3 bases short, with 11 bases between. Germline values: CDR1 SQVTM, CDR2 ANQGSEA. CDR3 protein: CSVHRVYTEAFF. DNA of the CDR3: TGCAGCGTCCACAGGGTTTACACTGAAGCTTTCTTT.

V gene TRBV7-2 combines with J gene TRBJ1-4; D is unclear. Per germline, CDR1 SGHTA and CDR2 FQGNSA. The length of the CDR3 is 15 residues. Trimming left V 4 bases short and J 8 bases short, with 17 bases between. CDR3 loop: CASSSFGSLQEKLFF. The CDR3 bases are TGTGCCAGCAGCTCCTTTGGATCCCTTCAGGAAAAACTGTTTTTT.

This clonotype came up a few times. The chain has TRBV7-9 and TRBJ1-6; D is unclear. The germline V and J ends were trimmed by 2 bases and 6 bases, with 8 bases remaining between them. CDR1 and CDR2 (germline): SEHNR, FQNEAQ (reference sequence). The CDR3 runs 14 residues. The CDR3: CASSLTGSNSPLHF. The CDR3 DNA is TGTGCCAGCAGCTTAACGGGGTCTAATTCACCCCTCCACTTT.

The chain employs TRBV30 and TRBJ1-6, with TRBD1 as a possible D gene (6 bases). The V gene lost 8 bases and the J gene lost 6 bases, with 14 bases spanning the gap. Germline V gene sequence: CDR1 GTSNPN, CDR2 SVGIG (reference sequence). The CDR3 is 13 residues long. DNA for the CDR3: TGTGCCGGTCGGACAGCGTCTAATTCACCCCTCCACTTT. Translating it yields CAGRTASNSPLHF.

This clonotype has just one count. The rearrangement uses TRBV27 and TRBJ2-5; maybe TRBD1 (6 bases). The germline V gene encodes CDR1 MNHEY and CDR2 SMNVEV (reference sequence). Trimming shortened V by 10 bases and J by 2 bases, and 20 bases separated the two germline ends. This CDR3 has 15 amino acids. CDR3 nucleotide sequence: TGTGCCACCTCCTACCAGGGGAGCCTGCAAGAGACCCAGTACTTC. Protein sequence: CATSYQGSLQETQYF.

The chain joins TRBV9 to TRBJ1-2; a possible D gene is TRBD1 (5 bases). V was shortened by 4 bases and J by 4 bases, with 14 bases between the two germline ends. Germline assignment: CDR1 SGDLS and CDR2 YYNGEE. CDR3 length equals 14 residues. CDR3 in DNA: TGTGCCAGCAGCAACCCGACAGTAAGCTATGGCTACACCTTC. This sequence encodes CASSNPTVSYGYTF.

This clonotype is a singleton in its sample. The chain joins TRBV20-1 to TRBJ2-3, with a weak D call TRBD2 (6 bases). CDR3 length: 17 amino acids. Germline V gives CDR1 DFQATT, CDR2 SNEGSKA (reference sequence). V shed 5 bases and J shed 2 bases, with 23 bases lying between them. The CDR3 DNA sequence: TGCAGTGCTTCGGGTCCTCAGGAGCAGGGACTCACAGATACGCAGTATTTT. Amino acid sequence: CSASGPQEQGLTDTQYF.

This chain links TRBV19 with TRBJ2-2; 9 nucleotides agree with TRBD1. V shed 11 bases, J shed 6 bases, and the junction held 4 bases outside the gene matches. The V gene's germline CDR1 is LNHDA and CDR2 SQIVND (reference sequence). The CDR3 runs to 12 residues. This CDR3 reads CAARQGAGELFF. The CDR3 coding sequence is TGTGCCGCGAGACAGGGGGCCGGGGAGCTGTTTTTT.

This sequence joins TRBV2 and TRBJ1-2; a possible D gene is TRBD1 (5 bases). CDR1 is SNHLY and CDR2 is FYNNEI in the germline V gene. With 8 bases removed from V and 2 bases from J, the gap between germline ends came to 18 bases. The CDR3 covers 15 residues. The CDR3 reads CASGPGGGLNYGYTF. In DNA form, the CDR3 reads TGTGCCAGCGGACCCGGGGGGGGTTTAAACTATGGCTACACCTTC.

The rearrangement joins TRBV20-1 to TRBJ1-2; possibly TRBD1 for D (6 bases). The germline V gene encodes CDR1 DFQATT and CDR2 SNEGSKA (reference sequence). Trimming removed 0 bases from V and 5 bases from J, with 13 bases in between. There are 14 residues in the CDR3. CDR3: CSARDGGAPYGYTF. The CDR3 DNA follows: TGCAGTGCTAGAGATGGGGGCGCCCCTTATGGCTACACCTTC.

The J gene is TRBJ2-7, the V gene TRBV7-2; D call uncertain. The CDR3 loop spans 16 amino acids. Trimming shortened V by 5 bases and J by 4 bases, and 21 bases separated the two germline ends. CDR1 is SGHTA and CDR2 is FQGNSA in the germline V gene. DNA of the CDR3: TGTGCCAGCAGCCTTCACGGCGCCCGGGTCCAGTACGAGCAGTACTTC. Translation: CASSLHGARVQYEQYF. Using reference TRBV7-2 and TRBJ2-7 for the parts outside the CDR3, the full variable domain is GAGVSQSPSNKVTEKGKDVELRCDPISGHTALYWYRQSLGQGLEFLIYFQGNSAPDKSGLPSDRFSAERTGGSVSTLTIQRTQQEDSAVYLCASSLHGARVQYEQYFGPGTRLTVT.

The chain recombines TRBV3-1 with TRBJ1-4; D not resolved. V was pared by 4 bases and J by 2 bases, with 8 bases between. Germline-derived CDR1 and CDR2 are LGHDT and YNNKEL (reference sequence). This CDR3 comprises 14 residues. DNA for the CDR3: TGTGCCAGCAGCCCGGTTGGGACTAATGAAAAACTGTTTTTT. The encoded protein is CASSPVGTNEKLFF.

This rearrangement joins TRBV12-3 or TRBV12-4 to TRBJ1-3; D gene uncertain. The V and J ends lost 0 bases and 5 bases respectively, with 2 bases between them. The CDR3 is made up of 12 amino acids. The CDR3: CASSLARNTIYF. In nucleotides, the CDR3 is TGTGCCAGCAGTTTAGCCAGAAACACCATATATTTT.

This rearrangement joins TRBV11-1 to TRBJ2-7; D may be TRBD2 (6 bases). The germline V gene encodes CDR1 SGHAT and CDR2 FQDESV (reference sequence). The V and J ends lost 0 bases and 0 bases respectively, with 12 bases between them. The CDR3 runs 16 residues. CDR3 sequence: CASSLAALASSYEQYF. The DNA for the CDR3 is TGTGCCAGCAGCTTAGCTGCGCTAGCGTCCTCCTACGAGCAGTACTTC.

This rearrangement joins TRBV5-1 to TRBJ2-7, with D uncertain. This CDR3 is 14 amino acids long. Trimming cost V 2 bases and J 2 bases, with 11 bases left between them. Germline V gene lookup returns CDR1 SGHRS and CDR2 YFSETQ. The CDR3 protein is CASSLGEWAYEQYF. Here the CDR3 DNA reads TGCGCCAGCAGCTTAGGTGAGTGGGCCTACGAGCAGTACTTC. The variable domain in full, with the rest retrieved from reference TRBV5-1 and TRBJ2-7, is KAGVTQTPRYLIKTRGQQVTLSCSPISGHRSVSWYQQTPGQGLQFLFEYFSETQRNKGNFPGRFSGRQFSNSRSEMNVSTLELGDSALYLCASSLGEWAYEQYFGPGTRLTVT.

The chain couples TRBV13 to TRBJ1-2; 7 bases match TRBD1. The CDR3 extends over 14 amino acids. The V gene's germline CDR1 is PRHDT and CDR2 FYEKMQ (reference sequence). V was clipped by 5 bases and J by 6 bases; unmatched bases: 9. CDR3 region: CASSPDRAKHGYTF. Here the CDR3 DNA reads TGTGCCAGCAGCCCCGACAGGGCAAAACATGGCTACACCTTC.

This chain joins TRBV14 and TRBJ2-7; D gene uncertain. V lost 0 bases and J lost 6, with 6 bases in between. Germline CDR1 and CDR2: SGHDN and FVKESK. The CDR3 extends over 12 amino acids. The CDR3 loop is CASSQDWREQYF. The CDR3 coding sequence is TGTGCCAGCAGCCAAGATTGGCGCGAGCAGTACTTC. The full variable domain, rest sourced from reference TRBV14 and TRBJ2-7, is EAGVTQFPSHSVIEKGQTVTLRCDPISGHDNLYWYRRVMGKEIKFLLHFVKESKQDESGMPNNRFLAERTGGTYSTLKVQPAELEDSGVYFCASSQDWREQYFGPGTRLTVT.

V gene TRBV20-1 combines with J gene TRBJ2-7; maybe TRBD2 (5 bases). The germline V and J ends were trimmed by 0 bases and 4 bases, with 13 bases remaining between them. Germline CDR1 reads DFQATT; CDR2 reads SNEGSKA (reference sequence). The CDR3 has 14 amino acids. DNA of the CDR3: TGCAGTGCTAGAGATGCCCCTAGCTGGTACGAGCAGTACTTC. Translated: CSARDAPSWYEQYF.

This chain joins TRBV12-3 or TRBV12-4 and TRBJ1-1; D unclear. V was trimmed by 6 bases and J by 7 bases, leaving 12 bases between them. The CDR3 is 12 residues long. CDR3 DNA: TGTGCCAGCAGCTGGTCCCACCTTGAAGCTTTCTTT. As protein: CASSWSHLEAFF.

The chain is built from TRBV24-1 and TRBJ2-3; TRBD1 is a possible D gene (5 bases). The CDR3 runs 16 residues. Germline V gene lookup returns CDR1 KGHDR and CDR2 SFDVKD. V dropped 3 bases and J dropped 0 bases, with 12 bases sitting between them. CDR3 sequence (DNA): TGTGCCACCAGTGATCACAGGTACTCTAGCACAGATACGCAGTATTTT. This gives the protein CATSDHRYSSTDTQYF.

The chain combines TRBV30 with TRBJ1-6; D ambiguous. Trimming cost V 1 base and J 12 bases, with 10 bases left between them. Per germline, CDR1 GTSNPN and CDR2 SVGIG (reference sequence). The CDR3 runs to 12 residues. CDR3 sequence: CAWSGPAGPLHF. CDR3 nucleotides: TGTGCCTGGAGTGGACCGGCGGGACCCCTCCACTTT.

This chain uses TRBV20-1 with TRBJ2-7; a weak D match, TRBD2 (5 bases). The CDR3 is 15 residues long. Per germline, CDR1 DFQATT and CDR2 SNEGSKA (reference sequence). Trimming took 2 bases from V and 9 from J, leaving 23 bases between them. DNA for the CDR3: TGCAGTGCTAGAAGTAGGACCGGAGGACGAGGAACGCAGTACTTC. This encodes CSARSRTGGRGTQYF.